This T cell receptor beta chain came from a study of T cells in Graves' hyperthyroidism and ophthalmopathy. RNA transcripts provided the source from which TCR beta CDR3 regions were amplified. HTBI primers were the set used in a first-round RT-PCR of the TCR CDR3. TCRdb ran MiXCR on the multiplex PCR reads and lists one entry per CDR3 protein. The sample includes some 510,000 distinct CDR3 sequences, roughly 20% of them seen just once. Ten or more counts support this clonotype. The CDR3 has 16 amino acids. Germline lookup yields CDR1 MDHEN and CDR2 SYDVKM. Losses at the gene ends were 8 bases for V and 5 bases for J; bases not matched to a gene: 15.

The source is a young man with Graves' hyperthyroidism. Sequences were obtained from blood. V gene TRBV28 combines with J gene TRBJ1-2; 9 bases align to TRBD1. CDR3 coding DNA: TGTGCCAGCTTCTACCGAGTAACAGGGGGCGAGTATGGCTACACCTTC. Residues: CASFYRVTGGEYGYTF.